This TCR beta chain was observed in a study of T cell responses to AZD1222 COVID-19 vaccine. Study summary: Pooled samples include second doses given at about 4 or 12 weeks. Study observations and caveats: Most donors were white British, females outnumbered males, and clonal diversity was possibly underestimated. Following two doses of AZD1222, Spike-specific TCR breadth and depth rose. Vaccine-associated CD4 TCRs spanned spike, dominant at 160-218 and 743-854.

This CDR3 has 14 amino acids. Trimming cost V 0 bases and J 1 base, with 7 bases left between them. CDR1 and CDR2 from the germline V gene are SGHRS and YFSETQ. To note about this clone: Its antigen is currently unknown.

Libraries were prepared by immunoSEQ multiplex PCR; TCRdb keeps only in-frame clonotypes and omits some of them. The data hold 110,000 or so clones, with roughly 82% observed a single time. The clonotype originates from an adult in good health. The rearrangement joins TRBV5-1 to TRBJ1-1; D uncertain. This specimen consisted of peripheral blood, obtained on day 0 of AZD1222 vaccination. DNA for the CDR3: TGCGCCAGCAGCTTGGTATCAGGGAACACTGAAGCTTTCTTT. It specifies CASSLVSGNTEAFF.